The 10 T cell receptor beta chains below all came from one sample that was sequenced in a study of T-cell reconstitution after alpha-beta-depleted transplantation in children. The authors prepared the TCRbeta library with unique molecular identifiers. From the PCR reads, TCRdb called clonotypes with MiXCR, one entry per CDR3 protein. This table holds 450,000 to 550,000 distinct CDR3 sequences, roughly 10% found once. This material consisted of PBMCs, mostly from graft donor cells, taken 180 days after TCRalphabeta/CD19-depleted stem cell transplant. Every receptor here comes from a female patient between 2 and 15 years old who had a stem cell transplant for aplastic anemia, so the T cells may come from the graft donor.

This clonotype has a handful of counts. This chain uses TRBV5-1 with TRBJ1-2; 7 bases align to TRBD1. J lost 3 bases, V lost 4 bases, and 6 bases had no gene match. CDR3 length: 14 residues. Germline CDR1 SGHRS, CDR2 YFSETQ. CDR3: CASSAEGAHYGYTF. The DNA of the CDR3 is TGCGCCAGCAGCGCAGAGGGGGCACACTATGGCTACACCTTC.

This clonotype was counted between two and nine times. The V and J genes are TRBV18 and TRBJ2-7; D call uncertain. Germline assignment: CDR1 KGHSH and CDR2 LQKENI. This CDR3 comprises 13 residues. V dropped 6 bases and J dropped 5 bases, with 14 bases sitting between them. The CDR3 region is CASSPLPYHEQYV. The CDR3, as DNA: TGTGCCAGCTCCCCATTGCCGTACCACGAGCAGTACGTC.

This clonotype was found a few times. The rearrangement links TRBV28 to TRBJ1-1; tentative D call: TRBD1 (5 bases). Germline-derived CDR1 and CDR2 are MDHEN and SYDVKM. V lost 5 bases and J 11 bases, leaving 24 bases between the germline ends. The CDR3 has 15 residues. The CDR3 here is CASSPNGPANAGAFF. The DNA of the CDR3 is TGTGCCAGCAGTCCAAACGGTCCAGCCAACGCAGGGGCTTTCTTT.

This clonotype has only a few counts. J is TRBJ1-5 and V is TRBV20-1; a possible D gene is TRBD1 (5 bases). The V gene lost 3 bases and the J gene lost 0 bases, with 12 bases spanning the gap. The CDR3 totals 15 residues. Per germline, CDR1 DFQATT and CDR2 SNEGSKA (reference sequence). CDR3 in amino acids: CSARGTDYSNQPQHF. The CDR3, as DNA: TGCAGTGCTAGGGGGACGGACTATAGCAATCAGCCCCAGCATTTT.

The chain uses TRBV20-1 and TRBJ2-7, with 10 bases identical to TRBD1. Trimming took 3 bases from V and 6 from J; bases not matched to a gene: 5. From germline, CDR1 is DFQATT and CDR2 SNEGSKA (reference sequence). The CDR3 has 13 residues. The CDR3 reads CSASRQGAGEQYF. The CDR3, as DNA: TGCAGTGCTAGCCGACAGGGGGCGGGCGAGCAGTACTTC.

The table lists this clonotype with many counts. The chain recombines TRBV27 with TRBJ2-1, with D possibly being TRBD1 or TRBD2 (5 bases each). This CDR3 spans 13 amino acids. The germline V gene has CDR1 MNHEY and CDR2 SMNVEV (reference sequence). Trimming took off 8 bases at V and 4 bases at J, with 12 bases between the two ends. Here the CDR3 DNA reads TGTGCCAGCTCCACGGGACGGTACAATGAGCAGTTCTTC. It yields the protein CASSTGRYNEQFF.

As to this clonotype: A much more abundant neighbour one base away suggests this may be a read error. This sequence joins TRBV15 and TRBJ2-2; D may be TRBD1 or TRBD2 (5 bases each). CDR3 length: 15 amino acids. CDR1 and CDR2 (germline): LNHNV, YYDKDF (reference sequence). In nucleotides, the CDR3 is TGTGCCACCAGCACTCCGGGATATAACACCGGGGACCTGTTTTTT. Its translation: CATSTPGYNTGDLFF.

This clonotype was observed a few times. The chain carries TRBV6-5 and TRBJ1-5, with D tentatively TRBD1 (6 bases). Germline CDR1 reads MNHEY; CDR2 reads SVGAGI. The length of the CDR3 is 14 residues. Trimming removed 6 bases from V and 5 bases from J, with 14 bases in between. CDR3 bases: TGTGCCAGCAGCCCTGACAGGCGGGATCAGCCCCAGCATTTT. Protein: CASSPDRRDQPQHF.

This clonotype was detected a few times. V is TRBV28 and J is TRBJ1-2, with D tentatively TRBD1 (5 bases). Germline values: CDR1 MDHEN, CDR2 SYDVKM. Trimming stripped 4 bases from V and 3 bases from J, with 21 bases between. The CDR3 loop spans 17 amino acids. The CDR3 sequence is CASSSPNRGGTDYGYTF. DNA for the CDR3: TGTGCCAGCAGTTCGCCCAATAGGGGCGGGACGGACTATGGCTACACCTTC.

V gene TRBV4-3 combines with J gene TRBJ2-5, with no clear D. The CDR3 totals 15 residues. V was cut by 0 bases and J by 5 bases, with 13 bases left in between. Germline CDR1 is LGHNA and CDR2 is YSLEER. The CDR3 DNA follows: TGCGCCAGCAGCCAAGATTTGGCCCGCTCGGAGACCCAGTACTTC. Translating it yields CASSQDLARSETQYF.